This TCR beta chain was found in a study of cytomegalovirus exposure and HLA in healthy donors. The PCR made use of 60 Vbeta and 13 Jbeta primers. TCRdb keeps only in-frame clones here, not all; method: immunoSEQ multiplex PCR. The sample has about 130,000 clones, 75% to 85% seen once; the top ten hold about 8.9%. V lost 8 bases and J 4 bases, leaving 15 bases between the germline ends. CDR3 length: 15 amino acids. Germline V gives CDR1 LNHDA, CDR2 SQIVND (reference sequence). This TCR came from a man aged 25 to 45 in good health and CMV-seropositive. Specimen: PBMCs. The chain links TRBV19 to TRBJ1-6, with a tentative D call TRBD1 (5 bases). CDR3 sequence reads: CASRQGRRYNSPLHF. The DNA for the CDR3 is TGTGCCAGTCGCCAGGGCCGGAGATATAATTCACCCCTCCACTTT.